This TCR beta chain comes out of a study of T cell responses to AZD1222 COVID-19 vaccine. This clone appeared a few times. Its antigen remains unknown. Method: immunoSEQ multiplex PCR; TCRdb's copy keeps in-frame clones and lacks some. The sample carries roughly 90,000 clones, roughly 90% recorded once. Study results and limitations: Following two doses of AZD1222, Spike-specific TCR breadth and depth rose.

The germline V gene has CDR1 MNHNS and CDR2 SASEGT. The V gene end was trimmed by 2 bases and the J gene end by 6 bases; junction bases not matched to a gene: 6. The length of the CDR3 is 15 residues. The chain carries TRBV6-1 and TRBJ2-1, with 8 bases fitting TRBD2. This material consisted of peripheral blood, taken 28 days after the second AZD1222 dose. The clonotype was recovered from an adult who received the AZD1222 COVID-19 vaccine. The CDR3, as DNA: TGTGCCAGCAGTGAACCGGGACTAGGGATCAATGAGCAGTTCTTC. This encodes CASSEPGLGINEQFF.